Each of the 21 T cell receptor beta chains below was sequenced from the same sample in a study of T cells in Graves' hyperthyroidism and ophthalmopathy. The CDR3 regions of TCR beta were amplified from RNA transcripts. The primer set for the first-round RT-PCR of the TCR CDR3 was HTBI. TCRdb recomputed calls from the multiplex PCR reads with MiXCR, one row per CDR3 protein. This table has roughly 350,000 distinct CDR3 sequences, more than 14% appearing once. Sequencing used blood. These receptors came from a young woman with Graves' ophthalmopathy.

This clonotype was picked up many times. This chain joins TRBV7-9 and TRBJ1-1; no definite D call. V lost 5 bases and J 8 bases, leaving 15 bases between the germline ends. There are 13 residues in the CDR3. Germline-derived CDR1 and CDR2 are SEHNR and FQNEAQ (reference sequence). The CDR3 DNA reads as TGTGCCAGCAGCGCGCACGGAGCAGAAGAAGCTTTCTTT. Translated: CASSAHGAEEAFF.

For this clonotype: This may come from a read error, since a much larger clone is one base off. Here the CDR3 reads CASSSLPGPFEAFF. In nucleotides, the CDR3 is TGTGCCAGCAGTTCTCTCCCCGGGCCATTTGAAGCTTTCTTT. The chain uses TRBV12-3 or TRBV12-4 and TRBJ1-1; D gene uncertain. The CDR3 has 14 residues. The V end was cut by 4 bases, the J end by 7 bases, with 16 bases between.

The chain employs TRBV10-3 and TRBJ1-5; D remains unclear. The CDR3 runs to 15 residues. Per germline, CDR1 ENHRY and CDR2 SYGVKD. V shed 0 bases and J shed 3 bases, with 9 bases lying between them. In DNA form, the CDR3 reads TGTGCCATCAGTGAGTCCGGGTCGAACAATCAGCCCCAGCATTTT. Translated, it gives CAISESGSNNQPQHF.

This clonotype occurred a few times. This chain uses TRBV20-1 with TRBJ2-5, with D tentatively TRBD2 (5 bases). In germline, CDR1 is DFQATT, CDR2 SNEGSKA (reference sequence). The CDR3 extends over 15 amino acids. V lost 0 bases, J lost 1 base, and 12 bases lay in between. CDR3 residues: CSARELRLFQETQYF. The DNA for the CDR3 is TGCAGTGCTAGAGAATTACGACTATTCCAAGAGACCCAGTACTTC.

J is TRBJ1-1 and V is TRBV13; 12 nucleotides line up with TRBD1. This CDR3 is 16 amino acids long. Germline V gene lookup returns CDR1 PRHDT and CDR2 FYEKMQ (reference sequence). Trimming took 5 bases from V and 5 from J; bases not matched to a gene: 9. This CDR3 reads CASSIPGQGARTEAFF. CDR3 nucleotides: TGTGCCAGCAGCATTCCGGGACAGGGGGCGAGGACTGAAGCTTTCTTT.

This clonotype was detected many times. The chain has TRBV6-1 and TRBJ1-4; 8 bases fit TRBD1. CDR3 length: 14 amino acids. Losses at the gene ends were 6 bases for V and 4 bases for J; bases not matched to a gene: 4. Per germline, CDR1 MNHNS and CDR2 SASEGT. CDR3 DNA sequence: TGTGCCAGCAGGATGGACAGGGTTAATGAAAAACTGTTTTTT. Encoded protein: CASRMDRVNEKLFF.

This clonotype was detected ten times or more. The J gene is TRBJ2-7, the V gene TRBV7-8; weak D call: TRBD1 (7 bases). This CDR3 is 19 amino acids long. From germline, CDR1 is SGHVS and CDR2 FQNEAQ. The germline V and J ends were trimmed by 2 bases and 0 bases, with 23 bases remaining between them. The CDR3 region is CASSLNRFRAGQTSYEQYF. In DNA, the CDR3 is TGTGCCAGCAGCTTAAACCGGTTCCGTGCGGGACAGACCTCCTACGAGCAGTACTTC.

The chain is built from TRBV28 and TRBJ2-3, with a tentative D call TRBD2 (7 bases). Germline V gives CDR1 MDHEN, CDR2 SYDVKM. The CDR3 runs to 16 residues. Trimming left V 3 bases short and J 4 bases short, with 17 bases between. In nucleotides, the CDR3 is TGTGCCAGCAGTTTGGGAGGGGCGGGACACGCAGATACGCAGTATTTT. Residues: CASSLGGAGHADTQYF.

V is TRBV30 and J is TRBJ2-3, with no clear D. Germline CDR1 reads GTSNPN; CDR2 reads SVGIG (reference sequence). V gave up 2 bases and J gave up 4 bases, with 7 bases separating them. The CDR3 runs 12 residues. CDR3 sequence reads: CAWSRYADTQYF. CDR3 bases: TGTGCCTGGAGTAGGTACGCAGATACGCAGTATTTT. Supplemented by reference TRBV30 and TRBJ2-3, the full variable domain reads SQTIHQWPATLVQPVGSPLSLECTVEGTSNPNLYWYRQAAGRGLQLLFYSVGIGQISSEVPQNLSASRPQDRQFILSSKKLLLSDSGFYLCAWSRYADTQYFGPGTRLTVL.

This clonotype was counted at least ten times. The chain links TRBV7-9 to TRBJ2-7; D might be TRBD1 or TRBD2, each matching 5 bases. Trimming left V 5 bases short and J 1 base short, with 12 bases between. Germline CDR1 and CDR2: SEHNR and FQNEAQ (reference sequence). This CDR3 contains 14 residues. CDR3 amino acids: CASSPRDGSYEQYF. The CDR3 region has the DNA TGTGCCAGCAGCCCTCGGGACGGATCCTACGAGCAGTACTTC.

In this sample, this clonotype turned up many times. The V call is TRBV6-8, the J call TRBJ2-1; D possibly corresponds to TRBD1 (5 bases). CDR3 length equals 12 residues. V lost 11 bases to trimming and J lost 4 bases, with 12 bases between them. Germline CDR1 is MNHGY and CDR2 is SAAAGT. DNA for the CDR3: TGTGCCCCCGGACACGGATACAATGAGCAGTTCTTC. Protein: CAPGHGYNEQFF.

The table lists this clonotype with many counts. The CDR3 DNA follows: TGTGCCTGGAGCTTAGGGTTAGTCCAAGAGACCCAGTACTTC. Translated: CAWSLGLVQETQYF. The chain links TRBV30 to TRBJ2-5; D uncertain. The CDR3 spans 14 residues. Germline CDR1 reads GTSNPN; CDR2 reads SVGIG (reference sequence). V gave up 3 bases and J gave up 1 base, with 12 bases separating them.

This clonotype was observed many times. This chain links TRBV6-1 with TRBJ2-1; D is undetermined. Deletions cut 2 bases from V and 9 bases from J, with 5 bases between. The CDR3 runs 11 residues. The germline gives CDR1 MNHNS, CDR2 SASEGT. CDR3 region: CASSELGEQFF. CDR3 bases: TGTGCCAGCAGTGAACTAGGTGAGCAGTTCTTC.

This clonotype has at least ten counts. The chain has TRBV24-1 and TRBJ2-1; tentatively, D is TRBD2 (6 bases). V dropped 6 bases and J dropped 3 bases, with 14 bases sitting between them. This CDR3 is built from 15 residues. Germline CDR1 is KGHDR and CDR2 is SFDVKD. CDR3 sequence (DNA): TGTGCCACCAGTACCTTGGGCGGGGACTACAATGAGCAGTTCTTC. Translated, it gives CATSTLGGDYNEQFF.

The chain couples TRBV27 to TRBJ2-5; D perhaps matches TRBD2 (6 bases). This CDR3 has 13 amino acids. V dropped 6 bases and J dropped 0 bases, with 8 bases sitting between them. CDR1 and CDR2 (germline): MNHEY, SMNVEV (reference sequence). CDR3 DNA sequence: TGTGCCAGCAGCCGACTAGACCAAGAGACCCAGTACTTC. It specifies CASSRLDQETQYF.

Many counts were recorded for this clonotype. The gene calls are TRBV7-8 and TRBJ2-3; D is undetermined. Germline V CDR1 and CDR2: SGHVS, FQNEAQ. CDR3 length: 14 residues. Trimming pared 1 base from V and 6 bases from J, leaving 11 bases between. In DNA, the CDR3 is TGTGCCAGCAGCTTAGTGTGGGGTTGGGATACGCAGTATTTT. It yields the protein CASSLVWGWDTQYF. Supplemented by reference TRBV7-8 and TRBJ2-3, the full variable domain reads GAGVSQSPRYKVAKRGQDVALRCDPISGHVSLFWYQQALGQGPEFLTYFQNEAQLDKSGLPSDRFFAERPEGSVSTLKIQRTQQEDSAVYLCASSLVWGWDTQYFGPGTRLTVL.

This clonotype was found a few times. The rearrangement uses TRBV11-2 and TRBJ2-6, with no clear D. V gave up 5 bases and J gave up 0 bases, with 11 bases separating them. Germline values: CDR1 SGHAT, CDR2 FQNNGV. The CDR3 runs to 16 residues. The CDR3 DNA is TGTGCCAGCAGCCTAGGACCCATCTCTGGGGCCAACGTCCTGACTTTC. This gives the protein CASSLGPISGANVLTF.

This clonotype showed up just a few times. This chain joins TRBV6-1 and TRBJ2-1; 10 nucleotides match TRBD1. Germline assignment: CDR1 MNHNS and CDR2 SASEGT. This CDR3 is 16 amino acids long. V dropped 4 bases and J dropped 5; count of bases not matched to a gene: 8. CDR3 sequence: CASSGDRGLQNNEQFF. DNA of the CDR3: TGTGCCAGCAGTGGGGACAGGGGCTTACAAAACAATGAGCAGTTCTTC.

This clonotype has a count of ten or more. This chain links TRBV11-2 with TRBJ2-1; 10 bases are shared with TRBD2. In germline, CDR1 is SGHAT, CDR2 FQNNGV. The J segment lost 5 bases and the V segment lost 4 bases, leaving 5 bases of the junction unmatched. The length of the CDR3 is 15 residues. Here the CDR3 DNA reads TGTGCCAGCAGCTACCTAGCGGGGGTCAACAATGAGCAGTTCTTC. Translated, it gives CASSYLAGVNNEQFF.

At least ten counts were recorded for this clonotype. The gene calls are TRBV2 and TRBJ2-5; 8 nucleotides align to TRBD1. Germline loops: CDR1 SNHLY, CDR2 FYNNEI. V lost 9 bases and J lost 4; bases outside the gene matches: 13. This CDR3 is built from 15 residues. CDR3 nucleotides: TGTGCCAGGGAACCCCGCGGACAGGGCGGAGAGACCCAGTACTTC. Translation: CAREPRGQGGETQYF.

The table lists this clonotype with a few counts. This chain links TRBV12-3 or TRBV12-4 with TRBJ1-1; 10 bases align to TRBD1. Germline trimming cut 1 base from V and 3 bases from J; bases unmatched to any gene: 11. There are 18 residues in the CDR3. In nucleotides, the CDR3 is TGTGCCAGCAGTTTAGGATTCAGGGACAGGGGTTTCGACACTGAAGCTTTCTTT. Translating it yields CASSLGFRDRGFDTEAFF.